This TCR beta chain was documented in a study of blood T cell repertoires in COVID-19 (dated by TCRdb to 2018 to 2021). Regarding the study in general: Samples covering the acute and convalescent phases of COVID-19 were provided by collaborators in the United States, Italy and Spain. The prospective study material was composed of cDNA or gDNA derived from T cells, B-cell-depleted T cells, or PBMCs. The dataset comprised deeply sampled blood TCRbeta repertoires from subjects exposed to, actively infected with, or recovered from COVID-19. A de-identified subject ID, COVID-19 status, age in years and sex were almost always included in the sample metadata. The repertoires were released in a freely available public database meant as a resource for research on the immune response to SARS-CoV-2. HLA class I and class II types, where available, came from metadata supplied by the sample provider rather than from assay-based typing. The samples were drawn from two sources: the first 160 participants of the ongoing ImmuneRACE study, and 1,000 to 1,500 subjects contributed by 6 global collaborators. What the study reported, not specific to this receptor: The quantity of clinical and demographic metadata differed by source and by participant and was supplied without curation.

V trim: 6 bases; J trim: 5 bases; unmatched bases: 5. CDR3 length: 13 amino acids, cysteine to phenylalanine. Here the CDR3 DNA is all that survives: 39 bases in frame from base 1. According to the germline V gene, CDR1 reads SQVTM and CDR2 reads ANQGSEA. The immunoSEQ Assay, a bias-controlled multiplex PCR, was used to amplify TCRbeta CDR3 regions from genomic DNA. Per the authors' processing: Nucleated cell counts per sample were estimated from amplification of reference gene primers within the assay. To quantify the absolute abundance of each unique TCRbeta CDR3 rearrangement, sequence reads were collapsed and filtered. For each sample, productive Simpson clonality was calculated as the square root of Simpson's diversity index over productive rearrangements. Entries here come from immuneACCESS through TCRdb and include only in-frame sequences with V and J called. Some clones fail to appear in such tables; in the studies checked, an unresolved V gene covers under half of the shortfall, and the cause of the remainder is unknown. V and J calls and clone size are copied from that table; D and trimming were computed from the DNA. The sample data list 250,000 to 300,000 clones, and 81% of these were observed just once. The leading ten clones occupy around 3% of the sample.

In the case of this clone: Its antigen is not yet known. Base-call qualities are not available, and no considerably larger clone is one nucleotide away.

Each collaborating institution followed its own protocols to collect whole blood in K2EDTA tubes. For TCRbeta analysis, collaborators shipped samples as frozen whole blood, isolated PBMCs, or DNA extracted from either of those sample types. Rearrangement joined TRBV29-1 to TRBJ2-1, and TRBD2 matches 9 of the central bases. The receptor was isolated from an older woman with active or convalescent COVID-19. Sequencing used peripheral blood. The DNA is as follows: TGCAGCGTCAGGGGACTAGCTGACAATGAGCAGTTCTTC. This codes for CSVRGLADNEQFF.